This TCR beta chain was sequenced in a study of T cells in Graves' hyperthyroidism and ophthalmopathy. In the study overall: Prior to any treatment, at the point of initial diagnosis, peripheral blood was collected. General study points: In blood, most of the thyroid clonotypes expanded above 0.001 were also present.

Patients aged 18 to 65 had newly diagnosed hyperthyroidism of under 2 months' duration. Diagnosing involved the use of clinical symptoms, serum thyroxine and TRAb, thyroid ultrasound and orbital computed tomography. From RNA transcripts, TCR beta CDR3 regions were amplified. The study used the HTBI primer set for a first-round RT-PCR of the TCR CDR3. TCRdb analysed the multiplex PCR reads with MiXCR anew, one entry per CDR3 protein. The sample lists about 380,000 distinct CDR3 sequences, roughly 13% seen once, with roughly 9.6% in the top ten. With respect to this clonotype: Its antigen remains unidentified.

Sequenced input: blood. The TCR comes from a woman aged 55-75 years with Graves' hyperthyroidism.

The CDR3 loop reads CATPSGGYEQYF. CDR3 nucleotides: TGTGCCACCCCGTCGGGGGGCTACGAGCAGTACTTC. The rearrangement joins TRBV19 to TRBJ2-7; 7 nucleotides agree with TRBD2. In germline, CDR1 is LNHDA, CDR2 SQIVND (reference sequence). The ends lost 10 bases at V and 3 bases at J; junction bases unmatched: 6. The CDR3 loop spans 12 amino acids.